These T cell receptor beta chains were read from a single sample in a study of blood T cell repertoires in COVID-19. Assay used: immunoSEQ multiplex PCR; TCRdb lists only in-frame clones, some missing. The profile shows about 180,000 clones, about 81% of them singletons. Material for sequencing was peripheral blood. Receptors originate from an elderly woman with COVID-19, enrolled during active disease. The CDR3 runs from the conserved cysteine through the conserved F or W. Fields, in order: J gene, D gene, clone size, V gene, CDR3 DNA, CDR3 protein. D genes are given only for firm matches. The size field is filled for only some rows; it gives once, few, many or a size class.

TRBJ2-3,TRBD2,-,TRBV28,TGTGCCAGCAGTTACTTAGCGGGAGTGTATACGCAGTATTTT,CASSYLAGVYTQYF
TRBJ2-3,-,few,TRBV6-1,TGTGCCAGCAGTCATAGGGGTACGCAGTATTTT,CASSHRGTQYF
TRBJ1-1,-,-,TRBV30,TGTGCCTGGAGCCAAACAGGTGGTACTGAAGCTTTCTTT,CAWSQTGGTEAFF
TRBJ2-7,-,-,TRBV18,TGTGCCAGCTCTCAACTTCCGGGACTCCCTAGCTCCTACGAGCAGTACTTC,CASSQLPGLPSSYEQYF
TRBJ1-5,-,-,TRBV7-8,TGTGCCAGCAACAATCTCCTTCCAGGGTCTCAGCCCCAGCATTTT,CASNNLLPGSQPQHF
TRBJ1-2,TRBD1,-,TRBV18,TGTGCCAGCTCACCGCCCGGGACAGACGGCTATGGCTACACCTTC,CASSPPGTDGYGYTF
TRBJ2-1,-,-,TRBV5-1,TGCGCCAGCAGCTTTTCTAGCGCCCCCTACAATGAGCAGTTCTTC,CASSFSSAPYNEQFF
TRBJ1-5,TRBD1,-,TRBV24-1,TGTGCCACCAGTGAGCCCCCGGACAGGCCCCGCCATCAGCCCCAGCATTTT,CATSEPPDRPRHQPQHF
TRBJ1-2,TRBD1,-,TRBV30,TGTGCCTGGAGTGTATTTATGCCGGGACAGGGTGGCTATGGCTACACCTTC,CAWSVFMPGQGGYGYTF
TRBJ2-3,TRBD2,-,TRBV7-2,TGTGCCAGCAGCGGTAGCGGGGGGGCCAGCACAGATACGCAGTATTTT,CASSGSGGASTDTQYF
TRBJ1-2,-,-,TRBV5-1,TGCGCCAGCAGCTTGGACAGTAACTATGGCTACACCTTC,CASSLDSNYGYTF
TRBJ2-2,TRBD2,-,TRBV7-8,TGTGCCAGCAACATGAGAGTAGCGGGGGGAATCGGGGAGCTGTTTTTT,CASNMRVAGGIGELFF
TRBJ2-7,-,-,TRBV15,TGTGCCACCAGCAGGGACATCCAGTATAATAACGAGCAGTACTTC,CATSRDIQYNNEQYF
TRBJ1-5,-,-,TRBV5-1,TGCGCCAGCAGCTTGGGGGGGCGCAGGGGTCAGCCCCAGCATTTT,CASSLGGRRGQPQHF
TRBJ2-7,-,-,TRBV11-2,TGTGCCAGCAGCTTAGAAATAGTTTACGAGCAGTACTTC,CASSLEIVYEQYF
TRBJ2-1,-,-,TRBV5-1,TGCGCCAGCAGCTTGGCGGGAGACCACAATGAGCAGTTCTTC,CASSLAGDHNEQFF
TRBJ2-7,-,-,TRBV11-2,TGTGCCAGCAGCCCTCCAACAGGGTCCTACGAGCAGTACTTC,CASSPPTGSYEQYF
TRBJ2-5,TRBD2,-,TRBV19,TGTGCCAGTAGTGCCTCACGACTAGCCCAAGAGACCCAGTACTTC,CASSASRLAQETQYF
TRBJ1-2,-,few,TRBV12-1,TGTGCCAGCAACGGTCCAGGGTACTATGGCTACACCTTC,CASNGPGYYGYTF
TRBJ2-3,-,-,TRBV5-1,TGCGCCAGCAGCTTAGGACAGCGTGCTAGCACAGATACGCAGTATTTT,CASSLGQRASTDTQYF
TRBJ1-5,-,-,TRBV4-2,TGTGCCAGCAGCCCCTCGGGACTGTTCAATCAGCCCCAGCATTTT,CASSPSGLFNQPQHF
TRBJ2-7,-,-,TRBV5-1,TGCGCCAGCAGCTTGACAGGCCCCGAGCAGTACTTC,CASSLTGPEQYF
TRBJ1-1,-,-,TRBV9,TGTGCCAGCAGCGTAGAGCAGAACACTGAAGCTTTCTTT,CASSVEQNTEAFF
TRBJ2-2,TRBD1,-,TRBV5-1,TGCGCCAGCAGTTTGGACAGGGGGCGTTTACGGGCCGGGGAGCTGTTTTTT,CASSLDRGRLRAGELFF
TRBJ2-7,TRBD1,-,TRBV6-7,TGTGCCAGCAGTTACGGACAGGGGGCGTTGTACGAGCAGTACTTC,CASSYGQGALYEQYF
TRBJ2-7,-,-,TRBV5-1,TGCGCCAGCAGCTTGTCCCCCGGAACAGGGTACTACGAGCAGTACTTC,CASSLSPGTGYYEQYF
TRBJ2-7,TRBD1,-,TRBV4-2,TGTGCCAGCAGCCAAGCGGGACAGGCCTACGAGCAGTACTTC,CASSQAGQAYEQYF
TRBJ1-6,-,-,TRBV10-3,TGTGCCATCAGTATATCTGATTCACCCCTCCACTTT,CAISISDSPLHF
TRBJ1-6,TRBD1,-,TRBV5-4,TGTGCCAGCAGCCGAACTACAGGGGTGAATTCACCCCTCCACTTT,CASSRTTGVNSPLHF
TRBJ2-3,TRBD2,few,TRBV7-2,TGTGCCAGCAGCTCCCTGGCGGGAGCAGATACGCAGTATTTT,CASSSLAGADTQYF
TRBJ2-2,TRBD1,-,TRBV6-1,TGTGCCAGCAGTGAAGACACAGGGGGCTCGAACACCGGGGAGCTGTTTTTT,CASSEDTGGSNTGELFF
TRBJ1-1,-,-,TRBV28,TGTGCCAGCAGGTTTCGAGGGAACACTGAAGCTTTCTTT,CASRFRGNTEAFF
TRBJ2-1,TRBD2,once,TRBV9,TGTGCCAGCAGCGTAGGTGGCGGGAGGAGTTCCTACAATGAGCAGTTCTTC,CASSVGGGRSSYNEQFF
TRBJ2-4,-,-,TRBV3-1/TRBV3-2,TGTGCCAGCAGCACCGCCAGGGGCAAAAACATTCAGTACTTC,CASSTARGKNIQYF
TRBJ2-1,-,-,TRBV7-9,TGTGCCAGCAGCTCCGGGATGCACAATGAGCAGTTCTTC,CASSSGMHNEQFF
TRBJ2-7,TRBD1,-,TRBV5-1,TGCGCCAGCAGCTTGGTTGGGACAGGGGACGAGCAGTACTTC,CASSLVGTGDEQYF
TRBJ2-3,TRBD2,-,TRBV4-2,TGTGCCAGCAGCCCTCTCGGGGGGGTTACTACGCAGTATTTT,CASSPLGGVTTQYF
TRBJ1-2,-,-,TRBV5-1,TGCGCCAGCAGCCCCGGACAGCTAAACTATAACTATGGCTACACCTTC,CASSPGQLNYNYGYTF
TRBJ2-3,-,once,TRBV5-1,TGCGCCAGCAGCTTTAGCGGCCCCTCTGGGGATACGCAGTATTTT,CASSFSGPSGDTQYF
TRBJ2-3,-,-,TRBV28,TGTGCCAGCAGTCCCTCGACAGGCTTAAGCACAGATACGCAGTATTTT,CASSPSTGLSTDTQYF
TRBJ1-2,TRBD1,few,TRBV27,TGTGCCAGCAGAATCAGTACAGGGGTCGGCTACACCTTC,CASRISTGVGYTF
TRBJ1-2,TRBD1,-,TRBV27,TGTGCCAGCAGTTTCCTTCCCCCAGGGGGCAATGGCTACACCTTC,CASSFLPPGGNGYTF
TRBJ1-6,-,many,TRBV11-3,TGTGCCAGCAGCTCTCGGGAGGACAATTCACCCCTCCACTTT,CASSSREDNSPLHF
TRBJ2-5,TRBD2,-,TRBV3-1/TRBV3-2,TGTGCCAGCAGCCAAGAGGCCGGGGGGGGCGCGTACCAAGAGACCCAGTACTTC,CASSQEAGGGAYQETQYF
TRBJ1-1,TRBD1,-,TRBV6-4,TGTGCCAGCAGTGACCCCGGACAGGGGGCGAGTATGAACACTGAAGCTTTCTTT,CASSDPGQGASMNTEAFF
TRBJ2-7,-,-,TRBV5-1,TGCGCCAGCAGCTTGGAAAGCATATCCTACGAGCAGTACTTC,CASSLESISYEQYF
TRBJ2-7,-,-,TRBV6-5,TGTGCCAGCAGCCTCTACGAGCAGTACTTC,CASSLYEQYF
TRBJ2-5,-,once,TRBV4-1,TGCGCCAGCAGCCAGGGGAGGTTGGGGTTACAAGAGACCCAGTACTTC,CASSQGRLGLQETQYF
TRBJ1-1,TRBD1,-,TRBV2,TGTGCCAGCAACCTGCTAGGGGGCCGGACTGAAGCTTTCTTT,CASNLLGGRTEAFF
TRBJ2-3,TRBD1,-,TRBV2,TGTGCCAGCAGTGTGGTTAGGGACAGGGCGCAGTATTTT,CASSVVRDRAQYF
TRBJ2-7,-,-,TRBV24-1,TGTGCCACCAGTGATTCCAACAGGGCCCACGAGCAGTACTTC,CATSDSNRAHEQYF
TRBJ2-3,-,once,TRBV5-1,TGCGCCAGCAGCTTGGGGCCAGCCGTGGGGGGAGATACGCAGTATTTT,CASSLGPAVGGDTQYF
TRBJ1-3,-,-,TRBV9,TGTGCCAGCAGCGCCTCCGGGACTCAAGGAAACACCATATATTTT,CASSASGTQGNTIYF
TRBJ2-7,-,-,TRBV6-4,TGTGCCAGCAGTGTTTACCTGGGACAAAACTACGAGCAGTACTTC,CASSVYLGQNYEQYF
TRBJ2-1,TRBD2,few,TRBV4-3,TGCGCCAGCAGCCAAGGAGCGGGGGGGCTCTCGGGCGATGAGCAGTTCTTC,CASSQGAGGLSGDEQFF
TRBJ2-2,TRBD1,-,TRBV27,TGTGCCAGCAGTCTCTGGACAGGGGGCGGAACCGGGGAGCTGTTTTTT,CASSLWTGGGTGELFF
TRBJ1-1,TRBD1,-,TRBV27,TGTGCCAGCAGTTCGACAGGGGGCACTGAAGCTTTCTTT,CASSSTGGTEAFF